This TCR beta chain derives from a study of blood T cell repertoires in COVID-19. About the study: Samples of COVID-19 (acute and convalescent) were obtained from the United States, Italy and Spain. Sources were T cells, B-cell-depleted T cells, or PBMCs; the material itself was cDNA or gDNA.

CDR3 length: 17 residues. Trimming removed 2 bases at V and 0 bases at J, with 15 bases between. Germline V gene sequence: CDR1 SGHTS, CDR2 YDEGEE. Authors' data handling: Amplified reference gene primers provided the basis for estimating nucleated cell counts. Produced via immunoSEQ multiplex PCR; TCRdb's table is partial and in-frame only. The DNA gave D and trimming, while V, J and clone size come from that table. The sample lists about 78,000 clones, about 93% occurring once. The chain carries TRBV5-8 and TRBJ1-5; unclear D gene. The receptor comes from a woman over 75 with acute or convalescent COVID-19. Input material: peripheral blood. CDR3: CASSLVHRFYSNQPQHF. In DNA, the CDR3 is TGTGCCAGCAGCTTAGTTCACCGGTTCTATAGCAATCAGCCCCAGCATTTT.